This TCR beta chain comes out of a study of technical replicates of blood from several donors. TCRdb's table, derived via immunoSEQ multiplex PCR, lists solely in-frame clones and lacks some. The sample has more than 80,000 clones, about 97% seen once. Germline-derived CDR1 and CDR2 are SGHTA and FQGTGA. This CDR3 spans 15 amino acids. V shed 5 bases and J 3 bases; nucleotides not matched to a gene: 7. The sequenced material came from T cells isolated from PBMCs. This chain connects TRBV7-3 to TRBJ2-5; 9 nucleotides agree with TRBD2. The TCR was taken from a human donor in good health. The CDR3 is CASSPFLAGKETQYF. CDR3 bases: TGTGCCAGCAGCCCCTTCCTAGCGGGAAAAGAGACCCAGTACTTC.